This T cell receptor (beta chain) emerged from a study of identical twins. Notes on the study in general: Researchers reported weaker excess twin sharing in beta out-of-frame sequences. Twin-shared out-of-frame alpha sequences showed excess low generation probability.

After template switching added a universal primer site, the resulting cDNA carried unique molecular identifiers. TCRdb reprocessed the 5' RACE reads via MiXCR and lists one record per CDR3 protein. The table shows roughly 710,000 distinct CDR3 sequences, with around 6% occurring only once. Many counts were recorded for this clonotype. The antigen remains unidentified. Germline V CDR1 and CDR2: MNHEY, SVGAGI. CDR3 size: 15 residues. The junction had 6 bases not matched to a gene; V was cut back by 4 bases and J by 4 bases. The source material was naive T cells sorted from blood. The chain links TRBV6-5 to TRBJ1-4; 7 nucleotides agree with TRBD1. The receptor's source is a man in his late teens or twenties in good health. CDR3 DNA: TGTGCCAGCAGTTCTACAGGGGCGGGTAATGAAAAACTGTTTTTT. Amino acids: CASSSTGAGNEKLFF.